This TCR beta chain was observed in a study of shared clonotypes between healthy human individuals. Findings and limits, study-wide: Researchers sampled blood only, noting tissue repertoires likely differ.

For unsorted PBMC, 300 ng DNA per replicate equaled approximately 30,000 T cell genomes. Unsorted PBMC DNA sequencing spanned ten immunoSEQ deep assay plates. Repertoires were generated with immunoSEQ multiplex PCR, while TCRdb's copy carries only in-frame clones and drops some. The sample records about half a million clones, more than 75% being singletons. CDR3 length: 17 residues. The germline V gene encodes CDR1 MDHEN and CDR2 SYDVKM. Losses at the gene ends were 3 bases for V and 9 bases for J; bases not matched to a gene: 15. Details on this clone: Its matching antigen is unknown.

The rearrangement uses TRBV28 and TRBJ2-1; 9 bases fit TRBD2. The receptor comes from a woman in her thirties or forties in good health. Some clones in this sample may be carry-over from other donors' samples. The sample taken for sequencing was PBMCs. The CDR3, as DNA: TGTGCCAGCAGTTTTTTTAGTAGGGCTAGCGGGATGGGTGAGCAGTTCTTC. Encoded protein: CASSFFSRASGMGEQFF.